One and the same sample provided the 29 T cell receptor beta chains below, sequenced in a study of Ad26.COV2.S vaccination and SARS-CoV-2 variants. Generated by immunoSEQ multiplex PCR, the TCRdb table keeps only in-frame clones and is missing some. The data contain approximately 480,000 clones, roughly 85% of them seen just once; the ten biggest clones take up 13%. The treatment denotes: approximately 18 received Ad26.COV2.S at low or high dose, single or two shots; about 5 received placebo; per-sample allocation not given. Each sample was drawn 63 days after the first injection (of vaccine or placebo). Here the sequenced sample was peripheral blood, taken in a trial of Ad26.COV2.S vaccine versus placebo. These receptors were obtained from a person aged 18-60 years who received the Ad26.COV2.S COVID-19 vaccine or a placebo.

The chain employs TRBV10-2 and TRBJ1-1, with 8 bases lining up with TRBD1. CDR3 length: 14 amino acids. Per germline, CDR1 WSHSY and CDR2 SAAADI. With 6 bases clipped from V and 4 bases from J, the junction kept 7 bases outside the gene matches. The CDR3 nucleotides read TGCGCCAGCAGCCACCGACAGGGGTTCACTGAAGCTTTCTTT. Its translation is CASSHRQGFTEAFF.

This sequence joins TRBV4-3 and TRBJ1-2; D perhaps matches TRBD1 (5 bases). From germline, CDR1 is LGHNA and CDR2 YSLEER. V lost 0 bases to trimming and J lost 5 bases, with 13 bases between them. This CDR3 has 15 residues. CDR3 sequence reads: CASSQDEQAAYGYTF. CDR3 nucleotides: TGCGCCAGCAGCCAAGACGAACAGGCGGCTTATGGCTACACCTTC.

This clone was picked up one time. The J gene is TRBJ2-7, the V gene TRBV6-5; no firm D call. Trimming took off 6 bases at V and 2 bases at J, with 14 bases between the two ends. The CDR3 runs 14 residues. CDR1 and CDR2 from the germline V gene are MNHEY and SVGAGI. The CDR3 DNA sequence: TGTGCCAGCAGAGCCTACCTTGTCCCCTACGAGCAGTACTTC. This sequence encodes CASRAYLVPYEQYF.

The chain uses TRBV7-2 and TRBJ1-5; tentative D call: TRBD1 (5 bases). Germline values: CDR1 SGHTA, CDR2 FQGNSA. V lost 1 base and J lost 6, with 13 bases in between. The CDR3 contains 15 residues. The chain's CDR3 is CASSLVWGNAQPQHF. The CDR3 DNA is TGTGCCAGCAGCTTAGTTTGGGGCAATGCTCAGCCCCAGCATTTT.

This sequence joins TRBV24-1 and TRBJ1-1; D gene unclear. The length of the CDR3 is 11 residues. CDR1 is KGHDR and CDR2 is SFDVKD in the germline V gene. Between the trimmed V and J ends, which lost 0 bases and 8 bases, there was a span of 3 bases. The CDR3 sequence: CATSDLREAFF. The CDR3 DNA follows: TGTGCCACCAGTGATTTGCGAGAAGCTTTCTTT.

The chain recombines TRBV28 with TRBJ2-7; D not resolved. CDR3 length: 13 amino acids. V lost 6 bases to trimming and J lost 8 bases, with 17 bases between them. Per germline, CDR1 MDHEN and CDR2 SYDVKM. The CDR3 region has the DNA TGTGCCAGCAGCAAAGCCCAGGTTGCCAAGCAGTACTTC. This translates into CASSKAQVAKQYF.

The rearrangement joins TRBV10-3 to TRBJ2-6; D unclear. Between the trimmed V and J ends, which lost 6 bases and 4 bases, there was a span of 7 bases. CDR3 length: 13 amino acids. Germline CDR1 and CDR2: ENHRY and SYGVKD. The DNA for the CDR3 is TGTGCCATCAGAAGCGAGGGGGCCAACGTCCTGACTTTC. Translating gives CAIRSEGANVLTF.

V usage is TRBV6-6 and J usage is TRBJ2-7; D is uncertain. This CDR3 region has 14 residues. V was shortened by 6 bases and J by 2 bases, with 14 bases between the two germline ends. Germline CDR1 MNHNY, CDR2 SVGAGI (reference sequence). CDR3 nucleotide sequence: TGTGCCAGCAGCATAGACACGTTGACCTACGAGCAGTACTTC. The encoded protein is CASSIDTLTYEQYF.

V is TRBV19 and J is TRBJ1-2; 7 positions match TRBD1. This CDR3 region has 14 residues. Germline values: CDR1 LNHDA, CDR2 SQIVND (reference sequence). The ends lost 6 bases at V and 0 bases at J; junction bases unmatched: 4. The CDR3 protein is CASSPGQPNYGYTF. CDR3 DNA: TGTGCCAGTAGCCCGGGACAGCCTAACTATGGCTACACCTTC. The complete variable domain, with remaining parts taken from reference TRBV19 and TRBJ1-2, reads DGGITQSPKYLFRKEGQNVTLSCEQNLNHDAMYWYRQDPGQGLRLIYYSQIVNDFQKGDIAEGYSVSREKKESFPLTVTSAQKNPTAFYLCASSPGQPNYGYTFGSGTRLTVV.

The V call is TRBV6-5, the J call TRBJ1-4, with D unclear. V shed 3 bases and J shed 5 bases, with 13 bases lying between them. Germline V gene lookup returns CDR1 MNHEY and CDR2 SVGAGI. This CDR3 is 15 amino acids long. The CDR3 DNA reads TGTGCCAGCAGTTATGGAGGAGCCTCCAATGAAAAACTGTTTTTT. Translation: CASSYGGASNEKLFF.

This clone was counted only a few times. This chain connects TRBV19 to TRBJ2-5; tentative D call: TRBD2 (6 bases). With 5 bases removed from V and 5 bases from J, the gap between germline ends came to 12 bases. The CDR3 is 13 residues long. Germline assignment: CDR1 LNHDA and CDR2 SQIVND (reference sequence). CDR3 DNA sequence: TGTGCCAGTAGTCCCCGACTAGGGGAGACCCAGTACTTC. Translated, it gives CASSPRLGETQYF.

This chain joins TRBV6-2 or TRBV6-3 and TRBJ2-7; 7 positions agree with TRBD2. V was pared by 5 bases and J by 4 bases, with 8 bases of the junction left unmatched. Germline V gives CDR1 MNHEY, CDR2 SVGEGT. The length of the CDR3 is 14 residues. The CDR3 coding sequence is TGTGCCAGCAGTACCGCCCGGGACTATTACGAGCAGTACTTC. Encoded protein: CASSTARDYYEQYF.

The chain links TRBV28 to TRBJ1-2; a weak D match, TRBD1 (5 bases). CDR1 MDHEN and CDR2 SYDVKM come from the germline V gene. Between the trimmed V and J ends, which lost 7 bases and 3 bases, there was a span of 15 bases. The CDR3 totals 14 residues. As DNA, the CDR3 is TGTGCCAGCACCCCGAGGGGCGGGGACTATGGCTACACCTTC. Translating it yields CASTPRGGDYGYTF.

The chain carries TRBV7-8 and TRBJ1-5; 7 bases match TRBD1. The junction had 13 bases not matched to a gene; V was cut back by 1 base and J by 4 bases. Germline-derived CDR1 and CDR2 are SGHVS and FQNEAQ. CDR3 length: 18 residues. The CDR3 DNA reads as TGTGCCAGCAGCTTAGGGGGAGCTACAGGGGCCCGGAATCAGCCCCAGCATTTT. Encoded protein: CASSLGGATGARNQPQHF.

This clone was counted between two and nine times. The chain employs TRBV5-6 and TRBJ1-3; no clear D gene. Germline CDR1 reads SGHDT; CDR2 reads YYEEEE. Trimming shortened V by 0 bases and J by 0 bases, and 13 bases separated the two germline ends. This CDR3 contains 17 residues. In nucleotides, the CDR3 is TGTGCCAGCAGCTTGGGTTGGAAGCCTCTCTCTGGAAACACCATATATTTT. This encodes CASSLGWKPLSGNTIYF.

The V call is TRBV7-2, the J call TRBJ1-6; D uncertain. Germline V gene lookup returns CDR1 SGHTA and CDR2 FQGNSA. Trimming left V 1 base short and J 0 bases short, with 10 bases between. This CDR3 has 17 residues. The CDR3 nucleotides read TGTGCCAGCAGCTTAGTAGGCTCGAGCTCCTATAATTCACCCCTCCACTTT. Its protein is CASSLVGSSSYNSPLHF.

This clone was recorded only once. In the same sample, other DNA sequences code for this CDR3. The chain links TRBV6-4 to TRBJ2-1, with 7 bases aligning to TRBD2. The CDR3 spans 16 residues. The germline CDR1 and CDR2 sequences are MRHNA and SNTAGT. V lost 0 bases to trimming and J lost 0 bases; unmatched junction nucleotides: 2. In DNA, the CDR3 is TGTGCCAGCAGTGACTCGGGCGGGAGCTCCTACAATGAGCAGTTCTTC. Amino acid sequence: CASSDSGGSSYNEQFF.

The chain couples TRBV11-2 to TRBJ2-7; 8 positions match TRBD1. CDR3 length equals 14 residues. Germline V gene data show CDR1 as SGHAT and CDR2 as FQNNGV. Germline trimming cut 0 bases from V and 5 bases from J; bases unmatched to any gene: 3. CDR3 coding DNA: TGTGCCAGCAGCTTAGATCAGGGGGCGAACGAGCAGTACTTC. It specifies CASSLDQGANEQYF.

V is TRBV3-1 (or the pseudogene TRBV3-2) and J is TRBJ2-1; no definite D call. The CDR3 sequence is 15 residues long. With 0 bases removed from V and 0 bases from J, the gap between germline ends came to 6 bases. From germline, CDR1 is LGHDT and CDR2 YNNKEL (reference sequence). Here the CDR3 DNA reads TGTGCCAGCAGCCAAGACCCAAGCTCCTACAATGAGCAGTTCTTC. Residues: CASSQDPSSYNEQFF.

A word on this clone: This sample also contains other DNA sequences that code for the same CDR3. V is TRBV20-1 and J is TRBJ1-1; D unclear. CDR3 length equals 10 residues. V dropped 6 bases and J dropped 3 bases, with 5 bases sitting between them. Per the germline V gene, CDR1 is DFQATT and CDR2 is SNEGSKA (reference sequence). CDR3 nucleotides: TGCAGTGCCAGGTACACTGAAGCTTTCTTT. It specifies CSARYTEAFF.

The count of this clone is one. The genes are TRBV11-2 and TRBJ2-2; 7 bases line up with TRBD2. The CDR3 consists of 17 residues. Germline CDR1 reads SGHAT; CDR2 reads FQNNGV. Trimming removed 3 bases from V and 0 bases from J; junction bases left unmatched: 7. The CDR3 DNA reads TGTGCCAGCAGCTTCCCCCGTGCGGGAGCGAACACCGGGGAGCTGTTTTTT. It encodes CASSFPRAGANTGELFF.

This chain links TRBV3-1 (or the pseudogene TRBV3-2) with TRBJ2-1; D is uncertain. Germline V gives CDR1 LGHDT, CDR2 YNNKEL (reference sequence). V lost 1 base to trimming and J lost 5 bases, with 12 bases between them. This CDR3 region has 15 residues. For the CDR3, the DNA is TGTGCCAGCAGCCAAGGTCCCGGCAGCAACAATGAGCAGTTCTTC. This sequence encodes CASSQGPGSNNEQFF.

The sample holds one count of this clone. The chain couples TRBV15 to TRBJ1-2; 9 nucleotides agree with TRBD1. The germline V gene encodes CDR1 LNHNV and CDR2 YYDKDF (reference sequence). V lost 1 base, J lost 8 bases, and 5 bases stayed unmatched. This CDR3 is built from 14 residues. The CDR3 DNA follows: TGTGCCACCAGCAGAGGGTGGACAGGGGACGGCTACACCTTC. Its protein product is CATSRGWTGDGYTF.

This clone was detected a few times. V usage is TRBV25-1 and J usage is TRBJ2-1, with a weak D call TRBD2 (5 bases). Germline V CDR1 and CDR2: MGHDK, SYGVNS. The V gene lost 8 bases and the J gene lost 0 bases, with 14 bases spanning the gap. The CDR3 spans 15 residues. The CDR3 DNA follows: TGTGCCAGCCGAGCGGATACAAGCTCCTACAATGAGCAGTTCTTC. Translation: CASRADTSSYNEQFF. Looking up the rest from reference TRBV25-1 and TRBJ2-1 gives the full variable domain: EADIYQTPRYLVIGTGKKITLECSQTMGHDKMYWYQQDPGMELHLIHYSYGVNSTEKGDLSSESTVSRIRTEHFPLTLESARPSHTSQYLCASRADTSSYNEQFFGPGTRLTVL.

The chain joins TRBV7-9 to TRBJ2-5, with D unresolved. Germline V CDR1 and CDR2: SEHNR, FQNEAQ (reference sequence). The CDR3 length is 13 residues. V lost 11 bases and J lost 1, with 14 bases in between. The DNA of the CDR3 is TGTGCCTCCCGGCGGCGCAGCCAAGAGACCCAGTACTTC. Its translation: CASRRRSQETQYF.

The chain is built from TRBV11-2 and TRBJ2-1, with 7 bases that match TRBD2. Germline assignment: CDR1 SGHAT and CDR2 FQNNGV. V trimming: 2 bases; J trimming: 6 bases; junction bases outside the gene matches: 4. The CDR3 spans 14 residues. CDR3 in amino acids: CASSLWTRGNEQFF. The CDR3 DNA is TGTGCCAGCAGCTTATGGACTAGGGGCAATGAGCAGTTCTTC.

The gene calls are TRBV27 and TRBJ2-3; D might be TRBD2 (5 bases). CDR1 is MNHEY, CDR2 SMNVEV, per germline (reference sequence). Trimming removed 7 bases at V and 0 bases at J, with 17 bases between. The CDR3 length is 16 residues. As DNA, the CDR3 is TGTGCCAGCACCTCAAGAGCGGCACTAAGCACAGATACGCAGTATTTT. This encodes CASTSRAALSTDTQYF.

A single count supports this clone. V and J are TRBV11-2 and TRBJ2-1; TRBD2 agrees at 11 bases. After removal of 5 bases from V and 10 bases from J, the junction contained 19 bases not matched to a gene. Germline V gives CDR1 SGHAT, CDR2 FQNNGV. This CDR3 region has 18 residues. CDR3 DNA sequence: TGTGCCAGCAGCCCGCACCGATCCCCGGGACTAGCGGTTTGGGAGCAGTTCTTC. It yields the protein CASSPHRSPGLAVWEQFF. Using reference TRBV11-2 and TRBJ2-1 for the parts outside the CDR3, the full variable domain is EAGVAQSPRYKIIEKRQSVAFWCNPISGHATLYWYQQILGQGPKLLIQFQNNGVVDDSQLPKDRFSAERLKGVDSTLKIQPAKLEDSAVYLCASSPHRSPGLAVWEQFFGPGTRLTVL.

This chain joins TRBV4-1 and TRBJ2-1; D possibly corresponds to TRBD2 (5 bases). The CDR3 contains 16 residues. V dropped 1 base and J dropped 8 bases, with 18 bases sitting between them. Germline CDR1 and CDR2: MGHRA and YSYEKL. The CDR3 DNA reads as TGCGCCAGCAGCCAAGGGAGCGGATCCGGGCTAGATGAGCAGTTCTTC. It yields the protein CASSQGSGSGLDEQFF.